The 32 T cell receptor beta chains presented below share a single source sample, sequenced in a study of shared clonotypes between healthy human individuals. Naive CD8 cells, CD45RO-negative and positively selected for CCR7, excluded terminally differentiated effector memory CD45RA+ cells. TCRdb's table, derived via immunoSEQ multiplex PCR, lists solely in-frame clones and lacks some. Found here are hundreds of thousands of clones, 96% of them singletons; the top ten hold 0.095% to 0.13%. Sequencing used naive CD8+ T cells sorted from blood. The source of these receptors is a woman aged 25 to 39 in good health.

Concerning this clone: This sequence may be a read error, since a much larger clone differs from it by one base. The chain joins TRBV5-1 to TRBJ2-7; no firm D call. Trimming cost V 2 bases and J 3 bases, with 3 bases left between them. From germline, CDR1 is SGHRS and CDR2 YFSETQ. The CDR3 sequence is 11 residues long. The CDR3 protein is CASSFGYEQYF. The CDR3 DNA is TGCGCCAGCAGCTTCGGCTACGAGCAGTACTTC.

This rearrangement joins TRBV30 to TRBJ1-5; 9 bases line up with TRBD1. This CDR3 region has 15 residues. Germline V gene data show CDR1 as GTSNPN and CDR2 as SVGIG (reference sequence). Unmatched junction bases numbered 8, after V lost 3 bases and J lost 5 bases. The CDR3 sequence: CAWSQPGQGHQPQHF. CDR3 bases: TGTGCCTGGAGCCAACCGGGACAGGGCCATCAGCCCCAGCATTTT.

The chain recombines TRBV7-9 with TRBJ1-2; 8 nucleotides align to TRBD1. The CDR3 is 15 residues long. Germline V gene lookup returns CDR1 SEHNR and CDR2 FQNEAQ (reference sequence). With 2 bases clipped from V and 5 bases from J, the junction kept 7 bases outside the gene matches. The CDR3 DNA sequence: TGTGCCAGCAGCTTAAGCCAGGGGGCCCTTTATGGCTACACCTTC. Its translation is CASSLSQGALYGYTF.

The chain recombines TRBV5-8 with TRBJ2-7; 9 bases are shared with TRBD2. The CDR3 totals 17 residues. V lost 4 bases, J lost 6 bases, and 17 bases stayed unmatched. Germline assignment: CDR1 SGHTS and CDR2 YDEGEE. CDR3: CASSKHLGLAGSLEQYF. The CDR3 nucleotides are TGTGCCAGCAGCAAACACCTCGGGCTAGCGGGATCACTCGAGCAGTACTTC.

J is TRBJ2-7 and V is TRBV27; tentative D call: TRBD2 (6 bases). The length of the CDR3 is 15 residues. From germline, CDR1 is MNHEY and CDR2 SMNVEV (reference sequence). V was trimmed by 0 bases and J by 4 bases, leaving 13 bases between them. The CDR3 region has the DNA TGTGCCAGCAGTTTATCGGCGGGACCATATTACGAGCAGTACTTC. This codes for CASSLSAGPYYEQYF.

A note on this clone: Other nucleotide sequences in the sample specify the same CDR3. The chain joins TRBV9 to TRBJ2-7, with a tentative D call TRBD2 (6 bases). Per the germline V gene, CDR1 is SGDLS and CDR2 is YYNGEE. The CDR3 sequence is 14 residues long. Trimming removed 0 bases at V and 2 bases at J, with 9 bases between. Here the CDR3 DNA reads TGTGCCAGCAGCGTAGCTACGGGGGCCTACGAGCAGTACTTC. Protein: CASSVATGAYEQYF.

The CDR3 spells CASSPTVSYEQYF. Here the CDR3 DNA reads TGCGCCAGCAGCCCTACAGTCTCCTACGAGCAGTACTTC. The chain is built from TRBV5-1 and TRBJ2-7, with D unclear. The V and J ends lost 4 bases and 0 bases respectively, with 8 bases between them. The germline V gene encodes CDR1 SGHRS and CDR2 YFSETQ. CDR3 length equals 13 residues.

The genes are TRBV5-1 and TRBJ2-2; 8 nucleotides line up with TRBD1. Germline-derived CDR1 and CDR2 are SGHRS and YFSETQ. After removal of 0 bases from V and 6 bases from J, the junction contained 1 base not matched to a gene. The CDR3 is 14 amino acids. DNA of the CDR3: TGCGCCAGCAGCTTGGACAGGGGGTCCGGGGAGCTGTTTTTT. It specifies CASSLDRGSGELFF.

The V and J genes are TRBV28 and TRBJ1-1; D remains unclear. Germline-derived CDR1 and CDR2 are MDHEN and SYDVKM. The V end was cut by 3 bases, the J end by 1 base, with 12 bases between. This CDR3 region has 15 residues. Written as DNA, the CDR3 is TGTGCCAGCAGTTTTGTACGGCTAGCGAACACTGAAGCTTTCTTT. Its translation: CASSFVRLANTEAFF.

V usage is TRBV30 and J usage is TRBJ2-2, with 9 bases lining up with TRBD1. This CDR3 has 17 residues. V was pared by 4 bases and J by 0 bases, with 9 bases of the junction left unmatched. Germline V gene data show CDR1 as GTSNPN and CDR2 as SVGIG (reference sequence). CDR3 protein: CAWTAEQGAPNTGELFF. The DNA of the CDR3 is TGTGCCTGGACCGCGGAACAGGGGGCACCGAACACCGGGGAGCTGTTTTTT.

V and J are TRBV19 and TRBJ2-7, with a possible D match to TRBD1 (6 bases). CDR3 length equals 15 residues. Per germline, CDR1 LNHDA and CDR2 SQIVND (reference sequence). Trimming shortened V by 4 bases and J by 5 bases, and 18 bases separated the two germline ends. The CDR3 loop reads CASSNIQGIIHEQYF. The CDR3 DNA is TGTGCCAGTAGTAACATACAGGGTATCATCCACGAGCAGTACTTC.

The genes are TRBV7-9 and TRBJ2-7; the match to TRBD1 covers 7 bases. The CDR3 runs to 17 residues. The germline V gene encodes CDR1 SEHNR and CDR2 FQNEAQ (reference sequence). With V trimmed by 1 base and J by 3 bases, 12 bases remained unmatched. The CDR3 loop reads CASSLGPGQVRNYEQYF. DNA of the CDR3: TGTGCCAGCAGCTTAGGGCCAGGACAGGTCAGAAACTACGAGCAGTACTTC.

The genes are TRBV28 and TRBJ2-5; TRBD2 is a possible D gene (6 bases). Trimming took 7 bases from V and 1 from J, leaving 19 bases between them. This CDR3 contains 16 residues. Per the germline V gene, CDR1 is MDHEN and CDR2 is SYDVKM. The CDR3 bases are TGTGCCAGCAAGCCGTGGCTAGCGAAATTCCAAGAGACCCAGTACTTC. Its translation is CASKPWLAKFQETQYF.

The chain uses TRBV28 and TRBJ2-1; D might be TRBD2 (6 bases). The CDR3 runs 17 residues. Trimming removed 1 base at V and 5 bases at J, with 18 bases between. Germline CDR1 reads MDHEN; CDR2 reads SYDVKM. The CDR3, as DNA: TGTGCCAGCAGTTTATCCCCGGGGGAATCCCTTCACAATGAGCAGTTCTTC. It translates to CASSLSPGESLHNEQFF.

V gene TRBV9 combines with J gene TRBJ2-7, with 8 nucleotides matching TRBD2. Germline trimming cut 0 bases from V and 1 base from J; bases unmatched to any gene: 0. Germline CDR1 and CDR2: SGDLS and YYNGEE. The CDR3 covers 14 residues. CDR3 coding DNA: TGTGCCAGCAGCGTAGTAGCGGGATCCTACGAGCAGTACTTC. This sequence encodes CASSVVAGSYEQYF. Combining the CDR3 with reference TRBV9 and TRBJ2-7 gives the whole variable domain DSGVTQTPKHLITATGQRVTLRCSPRSGDLSVYWYQQSLDQGLQFLIQYYNGEERAKGNILERFSAQQFPDLHSELNLSSLELGDSALYFCASSVVAGSYEQYFGPGTRLTVT.

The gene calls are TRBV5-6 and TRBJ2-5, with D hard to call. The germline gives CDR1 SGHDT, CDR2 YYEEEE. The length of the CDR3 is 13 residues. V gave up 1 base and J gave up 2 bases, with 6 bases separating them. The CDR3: CASSLLGQETQYF. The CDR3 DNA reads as TGTGCCAGCAGCTTGCTGGGTCAAGAGACCCAGTACTTC.

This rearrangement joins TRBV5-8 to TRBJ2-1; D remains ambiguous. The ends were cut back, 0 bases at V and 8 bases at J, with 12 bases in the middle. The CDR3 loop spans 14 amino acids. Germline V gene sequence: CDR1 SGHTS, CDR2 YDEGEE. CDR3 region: CASSLVRITHEQFF. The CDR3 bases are TGTGCCAGCAGCTTGGTCCGGATTACGCATGAGCAGTTCTTC.

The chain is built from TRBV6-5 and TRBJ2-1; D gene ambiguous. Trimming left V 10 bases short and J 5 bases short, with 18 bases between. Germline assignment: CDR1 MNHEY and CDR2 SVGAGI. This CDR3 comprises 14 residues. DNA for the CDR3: TGTGCCACCAAGCCCTCGAAAGTCCACAATGAGCAGTTCTTC. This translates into CATKPSKVHNEQFF.

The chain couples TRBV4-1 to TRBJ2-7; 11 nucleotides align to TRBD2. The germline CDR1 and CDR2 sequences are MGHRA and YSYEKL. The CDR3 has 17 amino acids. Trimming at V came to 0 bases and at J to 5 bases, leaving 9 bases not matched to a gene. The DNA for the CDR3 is TGCGCCAGCAGCCAAGATGCTAGCGGGAGGTCTTGGCACGAGCAGTACTTC. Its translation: CASSQDASGRSWHEQYF.

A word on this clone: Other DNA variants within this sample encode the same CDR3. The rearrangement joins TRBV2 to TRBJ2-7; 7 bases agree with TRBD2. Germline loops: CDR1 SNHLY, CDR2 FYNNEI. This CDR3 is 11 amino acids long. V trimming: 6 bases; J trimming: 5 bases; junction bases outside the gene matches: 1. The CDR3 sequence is CASRRGDEQYF. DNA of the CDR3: TGTGCCAGCAGACGGGGGGACGAGCAGTACTTC.

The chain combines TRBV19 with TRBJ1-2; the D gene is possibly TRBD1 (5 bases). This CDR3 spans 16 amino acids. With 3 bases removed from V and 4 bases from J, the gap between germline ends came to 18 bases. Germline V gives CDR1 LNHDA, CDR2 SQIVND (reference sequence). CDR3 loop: CASSMILAGRAYGYTF. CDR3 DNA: TGTGCCAGTAGTATGATTCTGGCAGGGAGGGCCTATGGCTACACCTTC.

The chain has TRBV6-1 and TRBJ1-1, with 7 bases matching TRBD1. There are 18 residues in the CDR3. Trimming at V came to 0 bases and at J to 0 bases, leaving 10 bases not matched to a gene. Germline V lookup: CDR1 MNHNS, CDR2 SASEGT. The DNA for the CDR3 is TGTGCCAGCAGTGAAGCCCACCTGGGGACAGTCATGAACACTGAAGCTTTCTTT. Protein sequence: CASSEAHLGTVMNTEAFF.

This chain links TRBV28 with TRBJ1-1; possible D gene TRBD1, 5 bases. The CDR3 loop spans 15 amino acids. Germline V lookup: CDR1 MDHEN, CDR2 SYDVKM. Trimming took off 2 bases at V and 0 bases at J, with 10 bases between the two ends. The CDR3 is CASSLLRVLNTEAFF. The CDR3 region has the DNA TGTGCCAGCAGTTTACTCAGGGTGTTGAACACTGAAGCTTTCTTT.

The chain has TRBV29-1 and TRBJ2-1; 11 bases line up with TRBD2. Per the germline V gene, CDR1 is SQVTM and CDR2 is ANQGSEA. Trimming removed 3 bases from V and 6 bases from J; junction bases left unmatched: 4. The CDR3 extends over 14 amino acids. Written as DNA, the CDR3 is TGCAGCGTTGAGACTAGCGGGATCGGCAATGAGCAGTTCTTC. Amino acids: CSVETSGIGNEQFF.

The CDR3 is CASSSGQGAREQYF. In DNA, the CDR3 is TGTGCCAGCAGCTCCGGACAGGGGGCGCGTGAGCAGTACTTC. The V and J genes are TRBV27 and TRBJ2-7; 11 nucleotides agree with TRBD1. The CDR3 consists of 14 residues. Germline V gene sequence: CDR1 MNHEY, CDR2 SMNVEV (reference sequence). V dropped 6 bases and J dropped 7; count of bases not matched to a gene: 8.

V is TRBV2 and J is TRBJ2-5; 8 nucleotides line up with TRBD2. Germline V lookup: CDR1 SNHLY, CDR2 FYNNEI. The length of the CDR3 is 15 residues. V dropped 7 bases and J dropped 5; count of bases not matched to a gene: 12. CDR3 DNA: TGTGCCAGCACGTCCTCTCTAGCGGGTGGGGAGACCCAGTACTTC. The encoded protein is CASTSSLAGGETQYF.

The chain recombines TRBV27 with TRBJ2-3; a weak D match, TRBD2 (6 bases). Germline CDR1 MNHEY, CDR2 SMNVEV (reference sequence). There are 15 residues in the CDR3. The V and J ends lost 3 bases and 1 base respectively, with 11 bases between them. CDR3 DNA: TGTGCCAGCAGTTTCGGCCCGGGGGGCACAGATACGCAGTATTTT. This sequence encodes CASSFGPGGTDTQYF.

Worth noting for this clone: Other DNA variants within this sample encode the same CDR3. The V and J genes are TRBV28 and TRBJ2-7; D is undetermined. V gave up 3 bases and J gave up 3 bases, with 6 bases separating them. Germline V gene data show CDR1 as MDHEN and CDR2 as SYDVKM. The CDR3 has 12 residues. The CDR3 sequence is CASSLKGYEQYF. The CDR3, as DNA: TGTGCCAGCAGTTTGAAGGGCTACGAGCAGTACTTC.

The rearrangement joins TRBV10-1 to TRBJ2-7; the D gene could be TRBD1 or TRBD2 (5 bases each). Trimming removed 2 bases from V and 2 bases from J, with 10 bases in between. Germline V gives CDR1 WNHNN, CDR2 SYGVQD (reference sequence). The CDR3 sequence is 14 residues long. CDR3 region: CASSETGPPYEQYF. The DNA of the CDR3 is TGCGCCAGCAGTGAGACGGGGCCCCCCTACGAGCAGTACTTC.

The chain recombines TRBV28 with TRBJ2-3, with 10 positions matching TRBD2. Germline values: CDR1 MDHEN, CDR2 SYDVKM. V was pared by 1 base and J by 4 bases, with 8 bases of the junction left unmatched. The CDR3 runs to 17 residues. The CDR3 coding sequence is TGTGCCAGCAGTTTATTAGGTCTAGCGGGAGTGGCAGATACGCAGTATTTT. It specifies CASSLLGLAGVADTQYF.

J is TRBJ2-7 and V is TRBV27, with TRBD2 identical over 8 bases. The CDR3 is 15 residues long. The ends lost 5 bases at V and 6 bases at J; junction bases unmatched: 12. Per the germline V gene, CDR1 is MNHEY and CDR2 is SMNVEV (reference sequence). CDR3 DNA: TGTGCCAGCAGTGACACGCAGCGGGAGTTTCTCGAGCAGTACTTC. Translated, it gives CASSDTQREFLEQYF.

CDR3 in amino acids: CASSARQGPDTQYF. CDR3 nucleotides: TGTGCCAGTAGTGCCCGACAGGGTCCAGATACGCAGTATTTT. The gene calls are TRBV19 and TRBJ2-3, with 7 bases identical to TRBD1. The CDR3 is 14 amino acids. With 5 bases clipped from V and 4 bases from J, the junction kept 6 bases outside the gene matches. Per germline, CDR1 LNHDA and CDR2 SQIVND (reference sequence).